This record concerns one T cell receptor beta chain sequence. This clonotype was observed many times. What antigen it recognizes has not been identified. No qualities accompany the bases; no much larger clone lies one base away. This entry belongs to a study of regulatory T cells in long-lasting Graves disease (TCRdb year 2021). For context, the study as a whole: Patients with newly diagnosed Graves' disease had been on antithyroid drugs for under 3 months. This study used TCR sequencing and RNA sequencing of peripheral blood to compare persistent Graves' disease patients against newly diagnosed Graves' disease patients. The study was registered as a clinical trial and conducted in China. A total of roughly 35 samples were covered by TCR sequencing, comprising some 13 persistent and around 20 newly diagnosed Graves' disease patients.

The paper's findings and limits, for the study overall: Persistent disease showed preferential use of TRBV28, TRBJ1-2 and TRBJ2-5, whereas newly diagnosed disease favored TRBV20-1 and TRBJ2-1. Sequencing and analysis were limited to the TCR beta chain. More public clonotypes were shared among persistent patients (2,741) than among newly diagnosed patients (roughly 1,000). Peripheral blood alone was examined, since thyroid tissue, which constituted the primary lesion, could not be accessed. Compared with newly diagnosed patients, persistent Graves' disease patients had lower TCR Shannon entropy and fewer highly expanded clones, which suggests clonal expansion. The small sample size was acknowledged by the authors as a limitation that may reduce accuracy.

This sample's time point label indicates: newly diagnosed GD, antithyroid drugs for less than 3 months. For both TCR sequencing and RNA sequencing, RNA was extracted from PBMCs in TRIzol. The diagnosis of Graves' disease followed American Thyroid Association guidelines. Recruitment of patients was carried out at an endocrinology department in Xi'an, China. Each patient gave 9 to 10 milliliters of peripheral blood, collected in an EDTA anticoagulant tube. Ficoll Paque Plus density gradient separation was used to isolate PBMCs, and no further T cell sorting was performed. An Agilent 2100 Bioanalyzer and agarose gel were used to assess RNA quality, and a NanoDrop 2000 was used to measure RNA concentration. Receptor amplification or capture employed multiplex PCR. The data were produced on an Illumina HiSeq 4000. To build TCR beta libraries, CDR3 regions were amplified by Arm-PCR using iRepertoire HTBI primers. Before sequencing, the PCR products underwent gel purification. The authors' pipeline ran thus. Gene usage analysis of CDR3 amino acid clonotypes used the roughly 60 TRBV and 14 TRBJ segments found across samples. Filtered high-quality paired reads were merged into contigs using COPE and FqMerger. BLAST was used to align contigs to the IMGT TRBV, TRBD and TRBJ reference genes, and CDR3 was defined following IMGT. Any clonotype with a frequency above 0.1% was counted as a highly expanded clone. Repertoire diversity was measured by Shannon entropy, and V-J evenness by the Gini coefficient. A clonotype was considered public if more than one individual shared it. In TCRdb, the public reads were trimmed at Q25 with fastp and aligned with MiXCR, with productive beta chains retained. CDR3 protein sequences are deduplicated, and each keeps its most common genes and DNA. The V and J calls follow TCRdb's processing rather than the paper's. Here the sample has 200,000 to 250,000 distinct CDR3 sequences; around 19% occur a single time. The top ten clones comprise approximately 24% of the sample.

The cysteine opens and the phenylalanine closes a CDR3 of 13 amino acids. CDR3 DNA is the only sequence kept; it has 39 bases, read in frame from the first base. V lost 2 bases and J lost 8 bases; the stretch between them is 12 bases long. Based on the germline V gene, the CDR1 and CDR2 sequences are MNHEY and SVGEGT. The clonotype comes from a female donor with Graves disease. Recombination connected TRBV6-2 or TRBV6-3 to TRBJ1-2; TRBD1 could be the D gene, as 5 bases match. This specimen was peripheral blood mononuclear cells (PBMCs), taken at new diagnosis, from a patient treated with antithyroid drugs. The CDR3 reads CASSYVRGDGYTF. The nucleotides read TGTGCCAGCAGTTACGTTAGAGGGGACGGCTACACCTTC.